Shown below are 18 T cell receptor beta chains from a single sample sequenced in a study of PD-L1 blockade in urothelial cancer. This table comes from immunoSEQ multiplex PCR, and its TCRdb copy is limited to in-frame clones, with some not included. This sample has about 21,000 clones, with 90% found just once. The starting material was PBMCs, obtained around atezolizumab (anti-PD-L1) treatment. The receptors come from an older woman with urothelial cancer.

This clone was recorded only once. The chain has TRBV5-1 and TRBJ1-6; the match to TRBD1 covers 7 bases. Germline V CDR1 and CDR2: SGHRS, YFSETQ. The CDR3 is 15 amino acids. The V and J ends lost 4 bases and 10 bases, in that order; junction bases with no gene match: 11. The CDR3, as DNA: TGCGCCAGCAGCATGGGGCAGGGGGGTGGCTCACCCCTCCACTTT. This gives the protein CASSMGQGGGSPLHF. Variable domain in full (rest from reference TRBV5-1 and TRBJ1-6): KAGVTQTPRYLIKTRGQQVTLSCSPISGHRSVSWYQQTPGQGLQFLFEYFSETQRNKGNFPGRFSGRQFSNSRSEMNVSTLELGDSALYLCASSMGQGGGSPLHFGNGTRLTVT.

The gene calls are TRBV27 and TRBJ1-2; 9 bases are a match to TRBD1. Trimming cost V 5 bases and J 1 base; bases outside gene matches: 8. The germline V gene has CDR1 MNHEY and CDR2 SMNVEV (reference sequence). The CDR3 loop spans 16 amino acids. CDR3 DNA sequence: TGTGCCAGCAGTCCCGGGACAGGGTACAGTAACTATGGCTACACCTTC. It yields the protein CASSPGTGYSNYGYTF.

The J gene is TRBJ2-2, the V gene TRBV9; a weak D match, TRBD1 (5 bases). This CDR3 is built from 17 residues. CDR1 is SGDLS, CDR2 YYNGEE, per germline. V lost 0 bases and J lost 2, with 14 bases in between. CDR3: CASSVGVGQVNTGELFF. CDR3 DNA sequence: TGTGCCAGCAGCGTAGGGGTCGGACAAGTCAACACCGGGGAGCTGTTTTTT.

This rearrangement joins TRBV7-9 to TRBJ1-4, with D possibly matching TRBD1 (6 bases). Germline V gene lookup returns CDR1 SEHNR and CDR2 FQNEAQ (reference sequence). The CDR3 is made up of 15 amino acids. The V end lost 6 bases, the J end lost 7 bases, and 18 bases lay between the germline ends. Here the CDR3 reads CASRQGSHASEKLFF. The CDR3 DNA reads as TGTGCCAGCAGGCAGGGGTCTCACGCTAGTGAAAAACTGTTTTTT.

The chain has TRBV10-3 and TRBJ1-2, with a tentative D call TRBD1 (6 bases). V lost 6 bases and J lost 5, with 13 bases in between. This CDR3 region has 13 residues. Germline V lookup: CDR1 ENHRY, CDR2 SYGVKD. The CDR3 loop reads CAIRGRGGYGYTF. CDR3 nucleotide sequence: TGTGCCATCAGAGGCAGGGGTGGATATGGCTACACCTTC.

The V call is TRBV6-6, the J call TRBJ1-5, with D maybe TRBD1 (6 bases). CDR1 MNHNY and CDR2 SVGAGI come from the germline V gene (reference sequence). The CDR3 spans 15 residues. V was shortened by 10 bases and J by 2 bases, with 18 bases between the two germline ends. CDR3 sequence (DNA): TGTGCCACCTACAGGGATAGTAATGGCAATCAGCCCCAGCATTTT. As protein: CATYRDSNGNQPQHF.

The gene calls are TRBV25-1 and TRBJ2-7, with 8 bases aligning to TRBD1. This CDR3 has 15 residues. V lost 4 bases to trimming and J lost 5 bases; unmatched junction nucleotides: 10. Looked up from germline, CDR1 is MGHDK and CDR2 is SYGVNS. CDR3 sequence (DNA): TGTGCCAGCAGTGGCCTACAGGGGGATGTCAACGAGCAGTACTTC. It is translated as CASSGLQGDVNEQYF.

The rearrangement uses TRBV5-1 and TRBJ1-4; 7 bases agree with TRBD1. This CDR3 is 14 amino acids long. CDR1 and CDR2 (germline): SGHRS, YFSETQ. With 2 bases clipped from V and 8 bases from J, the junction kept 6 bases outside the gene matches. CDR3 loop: CASSFEGAGEKLFF. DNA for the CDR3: TGCGCCAGCAGCTTCGAGGGGGCTGGGGAAAAACTGTTTTTT.

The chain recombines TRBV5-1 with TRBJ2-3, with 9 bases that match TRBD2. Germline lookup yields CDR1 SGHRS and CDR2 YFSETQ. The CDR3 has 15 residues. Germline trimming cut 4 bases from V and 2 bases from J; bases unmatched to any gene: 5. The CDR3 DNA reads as TGCGCCAGCAGCCGGCCTAGCGGGACCACAGATACGCAGTATTTT. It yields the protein CASSRPSGTTDTQYF. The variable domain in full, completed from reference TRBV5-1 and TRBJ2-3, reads KAGVTQTPRYLIKTRGQQVTLSCSPISGHRSVSWYQQTPGQGLQFLFEYFSETQRNKGNFPGRFSGRQFSNSRSEMNVSTLELGDSALYLCASSRPSGTTDTQYFGPGTRLTVL.

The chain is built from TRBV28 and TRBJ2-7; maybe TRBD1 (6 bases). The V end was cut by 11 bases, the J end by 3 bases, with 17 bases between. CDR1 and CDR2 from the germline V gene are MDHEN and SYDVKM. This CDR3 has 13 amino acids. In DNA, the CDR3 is TGTGCCTCCTACAGGGACGGAGGCTACGAGCAGTACTTC. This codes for CASYRDGGYEQYF.

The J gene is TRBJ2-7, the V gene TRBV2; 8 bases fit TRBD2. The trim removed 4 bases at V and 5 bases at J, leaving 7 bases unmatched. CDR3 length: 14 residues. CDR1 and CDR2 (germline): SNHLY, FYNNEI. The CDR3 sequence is CASSVREGPHEQYF. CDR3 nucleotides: TGTGCCAGCAGTGTACGGGAGGGCCCCCACGAGCAGTACTTC. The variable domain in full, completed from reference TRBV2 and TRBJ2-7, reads EPEVTQTPSHQVTQMGQEVILRCVPISNHLYFYWYRQILGQKVEFLVSFYNNEISEKSEIFDDQFSVERPDGSNFTLKIRSTKLEDSAMYFCASSVREGPHEQYFGPGTRLTVT.

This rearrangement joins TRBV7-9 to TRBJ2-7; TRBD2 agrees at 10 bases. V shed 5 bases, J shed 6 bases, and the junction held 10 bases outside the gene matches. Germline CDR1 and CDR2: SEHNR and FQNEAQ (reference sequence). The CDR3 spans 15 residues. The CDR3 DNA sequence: TGTGCCAGCAGCCAGGGGGCTAGCGGGAGTAGCGAGCAGTACTTC. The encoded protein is CASSQGASGSSEQYF.

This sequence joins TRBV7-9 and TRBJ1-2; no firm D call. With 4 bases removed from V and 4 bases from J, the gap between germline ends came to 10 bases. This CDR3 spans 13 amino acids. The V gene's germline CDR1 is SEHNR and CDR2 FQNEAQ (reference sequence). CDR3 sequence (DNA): TGTGCCAGCAGCTCCCTGGGGAGCTATGGCTACACCTTC. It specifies CASSSLGSYGYTF.

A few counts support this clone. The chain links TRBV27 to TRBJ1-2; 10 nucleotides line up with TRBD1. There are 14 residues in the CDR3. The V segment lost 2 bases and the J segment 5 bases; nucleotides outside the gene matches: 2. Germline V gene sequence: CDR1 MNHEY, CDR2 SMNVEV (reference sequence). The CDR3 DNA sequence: TGTGCCAGCAGTTTACAGGGACAGGGGTATGGCTACACCTTC. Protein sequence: CASSLQGQGYGYTF.

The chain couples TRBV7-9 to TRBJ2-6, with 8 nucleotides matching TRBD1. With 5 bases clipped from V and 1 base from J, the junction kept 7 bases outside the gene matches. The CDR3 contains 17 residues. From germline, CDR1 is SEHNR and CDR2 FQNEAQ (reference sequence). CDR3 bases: TGTGCCAGCAGCCCGGCAGGGGGCGTATCTGGGGCCAACGTCCTGACTTTC. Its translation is CASSPAGGVSGANVLTF.

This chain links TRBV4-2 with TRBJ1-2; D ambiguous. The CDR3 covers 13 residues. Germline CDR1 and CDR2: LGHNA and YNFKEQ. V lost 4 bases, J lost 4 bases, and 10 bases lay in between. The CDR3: CASSPLLGYGYTF. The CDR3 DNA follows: TGTGCCAGCAGCCCCCTTCTAGGCTATGGCTACACCTTC.

In nucleotides, the CDR3 is TGTGCCAGCAGCCTTAGCGGGTACGAGCAGTACTTC. Its translation: CASSLSGYEQYF. The chain joins TRBV28 to TRBJ2-7, with 7 positions matching TRBD2. Germline CDR1 MDHEN, CDR2 SYDVKM. V lost 6 bases, J lost 4 bases, and 3 bases stayed unmatched. The CDR3 contains 12 residues. Full variable domain (remainder filled in from reference TRBV28 and TRBJ2-7): DVKVTQSSRYLVKRTGEKVFLECVQDMDHENMFWYRQDPGLGLRLIYFSYDVKMKEKGDIPEGYSVSREKKERFSLILESASTNQTSMYLCASSLSGYEQYFGPGTRLTVT.

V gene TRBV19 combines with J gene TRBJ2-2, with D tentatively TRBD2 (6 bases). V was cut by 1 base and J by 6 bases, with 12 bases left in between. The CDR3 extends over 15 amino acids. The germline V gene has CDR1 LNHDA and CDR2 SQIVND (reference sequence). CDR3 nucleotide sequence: TGTGCCAGTAGTATAGTTGAAGGGAGGTCCGGGGAGCTGTTTTTT. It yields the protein CASSIVEGRSGELFF.